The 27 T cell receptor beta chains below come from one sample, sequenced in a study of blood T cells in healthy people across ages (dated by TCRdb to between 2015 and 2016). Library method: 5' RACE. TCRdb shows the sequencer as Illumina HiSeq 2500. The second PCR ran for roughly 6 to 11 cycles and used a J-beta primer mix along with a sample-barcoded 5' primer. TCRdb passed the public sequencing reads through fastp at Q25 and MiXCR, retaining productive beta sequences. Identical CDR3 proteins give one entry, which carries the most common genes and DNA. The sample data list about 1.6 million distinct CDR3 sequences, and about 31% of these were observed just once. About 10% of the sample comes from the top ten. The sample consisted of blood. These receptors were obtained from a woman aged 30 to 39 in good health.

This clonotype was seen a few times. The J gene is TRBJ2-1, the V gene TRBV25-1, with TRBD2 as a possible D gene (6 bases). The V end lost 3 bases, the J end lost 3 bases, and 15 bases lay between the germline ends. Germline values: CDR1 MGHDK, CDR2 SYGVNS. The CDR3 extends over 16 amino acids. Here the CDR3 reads CASSELGGYGYNEQFF. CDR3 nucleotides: TGTGCCAGCAGTGAGCTCGGGGGATACGGCTACAATGAGCAGTTCTTC.

CDR3 sequence reads: CANSSGTSVNNEQFF. The CDR3 DNA reads TGTGCCAACAGCTCCGGGACTAGCGTCAACAATGAGCAGTTCTTC. V and J are TRBV6-2 or TRBV6-3 and TRBJ2-1, with TRBD2 identical over 10 bases. Trimming cost V 10 bases and J 5 bases; bases outside gene matches: 11. In germline, CDR1 is MNHEY, CDR2 SVGEGT. The CDR3 contains 15 residues.

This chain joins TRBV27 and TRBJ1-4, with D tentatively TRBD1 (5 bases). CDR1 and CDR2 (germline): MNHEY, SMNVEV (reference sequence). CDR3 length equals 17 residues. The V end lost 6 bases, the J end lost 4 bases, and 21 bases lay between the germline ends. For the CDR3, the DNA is TGTGCCAGCAGGAACGGGGCTACATGGGTCGGTAATGAAAAACTGTTTTTT. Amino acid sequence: CASRNGATWVGNEKLFF. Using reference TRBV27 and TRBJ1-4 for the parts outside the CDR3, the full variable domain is EAQVTQNPRYLITVTGKKLTVTCSQNMNHEYMSWYRQDPGLGLRQIYYSMNVEVTDKGDVPEGYKVSRKEKRNFPLILESPSPNQTSLYFCASRNGATWVGNEKLFFGSGTQLSVL.

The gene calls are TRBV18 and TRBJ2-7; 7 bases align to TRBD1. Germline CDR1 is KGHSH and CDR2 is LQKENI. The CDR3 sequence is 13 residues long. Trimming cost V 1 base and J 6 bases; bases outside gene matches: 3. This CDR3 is CASSPQSGGEQYF. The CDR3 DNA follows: TGTGCCAGCTCACCACAGTCAGGGGGCGAGCAGTACTTC.

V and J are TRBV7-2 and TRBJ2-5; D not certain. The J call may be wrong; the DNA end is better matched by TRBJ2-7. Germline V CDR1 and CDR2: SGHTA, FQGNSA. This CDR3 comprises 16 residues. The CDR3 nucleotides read TGTGCCAGCAGCTCACTAAAACAGAGGAGTCGGTACGAGCAGTACTTC. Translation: CASSSLKQRSRYEQYF.

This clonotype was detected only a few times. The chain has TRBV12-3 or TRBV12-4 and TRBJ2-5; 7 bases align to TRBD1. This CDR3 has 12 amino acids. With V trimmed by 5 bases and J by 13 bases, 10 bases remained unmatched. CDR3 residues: CASSAQQGFRYF. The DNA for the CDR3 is TGTGCCAGCAGTGCTCAACAGGGGTTTCGGTACTTC.

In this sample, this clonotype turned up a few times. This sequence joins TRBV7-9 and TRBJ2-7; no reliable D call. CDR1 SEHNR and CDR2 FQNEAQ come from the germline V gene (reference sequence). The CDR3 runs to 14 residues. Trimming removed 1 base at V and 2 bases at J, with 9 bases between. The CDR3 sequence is CASSLDGPTYEQYF. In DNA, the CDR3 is TGTGCCAGCAGCTTAGATGGGCCTACCTACGAGCAGTACTTC.

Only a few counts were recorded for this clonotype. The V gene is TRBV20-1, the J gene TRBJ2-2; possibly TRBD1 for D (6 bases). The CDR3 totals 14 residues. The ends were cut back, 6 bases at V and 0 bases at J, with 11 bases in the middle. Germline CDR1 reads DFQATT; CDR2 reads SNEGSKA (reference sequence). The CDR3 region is CSAQQGANTGELFF. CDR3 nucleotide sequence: TGCAGTGCACAACAGGGAGCGAACACCGGGGAGCTGTTTTTT.

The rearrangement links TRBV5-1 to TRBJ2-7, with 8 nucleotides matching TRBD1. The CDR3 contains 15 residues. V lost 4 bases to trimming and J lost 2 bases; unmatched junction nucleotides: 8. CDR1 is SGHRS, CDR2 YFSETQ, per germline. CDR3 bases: TGCGCCAGCAGCCCCAGGACAGGGCCGACCTACGAGCAGTACTTC. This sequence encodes CASSPRTGPTYEQYF.

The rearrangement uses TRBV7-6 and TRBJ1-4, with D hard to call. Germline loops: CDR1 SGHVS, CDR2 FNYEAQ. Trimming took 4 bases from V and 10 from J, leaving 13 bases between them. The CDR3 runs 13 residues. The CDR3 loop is CASSWASDGKLFF. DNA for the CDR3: TGTGCCAGCAGCTGGGCATCTGACGGAAAACTGTTTTTT.

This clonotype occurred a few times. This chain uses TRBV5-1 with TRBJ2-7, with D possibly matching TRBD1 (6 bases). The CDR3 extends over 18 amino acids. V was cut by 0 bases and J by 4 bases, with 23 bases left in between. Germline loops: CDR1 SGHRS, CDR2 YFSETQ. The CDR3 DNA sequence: TGCGCCAGCAGCTTGGCATTGACCCGACAGGCTCAGGGGTACGAGCAGTACTTC. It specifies CASSLALTRQAQGYEQYF.

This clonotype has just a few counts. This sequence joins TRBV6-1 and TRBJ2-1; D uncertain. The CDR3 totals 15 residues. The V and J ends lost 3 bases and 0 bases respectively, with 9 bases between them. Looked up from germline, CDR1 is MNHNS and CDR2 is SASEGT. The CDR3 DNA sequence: TGTGCCAGCAGTGAGCCGTTAAGCTCCTACAATGAGCAGTTCTTC. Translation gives CASSEPLSSYNEQFF.

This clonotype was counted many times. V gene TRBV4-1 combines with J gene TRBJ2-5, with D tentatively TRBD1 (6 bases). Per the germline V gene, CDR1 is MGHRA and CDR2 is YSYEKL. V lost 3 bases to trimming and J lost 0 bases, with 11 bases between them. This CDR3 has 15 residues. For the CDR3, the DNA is TGCGCCAGCAGCCAGGGAGACAGGTACCAAGAGACCCAGTACTTC. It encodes CASSQGDRYQETQYF.

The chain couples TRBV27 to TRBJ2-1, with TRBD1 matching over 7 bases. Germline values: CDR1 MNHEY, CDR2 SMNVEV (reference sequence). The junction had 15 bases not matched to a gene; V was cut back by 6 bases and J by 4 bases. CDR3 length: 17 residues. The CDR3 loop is CASSPTGTEDYYNEQFF. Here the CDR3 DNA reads TGTGCCAGCAGCCCGACCGGGACAGAAGATTATTACAATGAGCAGTTCTTC.

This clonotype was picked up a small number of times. This CDR3 is CASSLVRDGPEAFF. In DNA, the CDR3 is TGCGCCAGCAGCTTGGTCCGGGACGGTCCCGAAGCTTTCTTT. The chain is built from TRBV5-1 and TRBJ1-1; possible D gene TRBD1, 5 bases. The CDR3 length is 14 residues. Germline V gene sequence: CDR1 SGHRS, CDR2 YFSETQ. V was shortened by 0 bases and J by 8 bases, with 14 bases between the two germline ends.

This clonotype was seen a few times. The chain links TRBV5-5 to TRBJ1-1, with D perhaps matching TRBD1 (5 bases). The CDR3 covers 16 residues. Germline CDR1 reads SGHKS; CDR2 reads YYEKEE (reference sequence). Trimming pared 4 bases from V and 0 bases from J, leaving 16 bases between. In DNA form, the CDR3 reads TGTGCCAGCAGCAGCGGGAAGGGGATCATGAACACTGAAGCTTTCTTT. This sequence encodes CASSSGKGIMNTEAFF.

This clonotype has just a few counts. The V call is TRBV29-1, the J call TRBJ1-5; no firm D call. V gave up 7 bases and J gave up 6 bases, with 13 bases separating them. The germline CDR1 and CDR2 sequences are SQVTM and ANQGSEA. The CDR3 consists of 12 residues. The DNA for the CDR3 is TGCAGCGCCCGGGGAGACGTTCAGCCCCAGCATTTT. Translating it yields CSARGDVQPQHF. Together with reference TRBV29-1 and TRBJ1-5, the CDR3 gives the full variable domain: SAVISQKPSRDICQRGTSLTIQCQVDSQVTMMFWYRQQPGQSLTLIATANQGSEATYESGFVIDKFPISRPNLTFSTLTVSNMSPEDSSIYLCSARGDVQPQHFGDGTRLSIL.

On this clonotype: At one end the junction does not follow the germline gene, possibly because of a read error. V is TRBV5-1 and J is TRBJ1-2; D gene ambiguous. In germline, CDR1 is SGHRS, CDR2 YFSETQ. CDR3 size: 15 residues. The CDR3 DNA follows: TGCGTCAGCAGCTTGGATGGGCCCGGGTCTGGTGGCTACACCTTC. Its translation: CVSSLDGPGSGGYTF.

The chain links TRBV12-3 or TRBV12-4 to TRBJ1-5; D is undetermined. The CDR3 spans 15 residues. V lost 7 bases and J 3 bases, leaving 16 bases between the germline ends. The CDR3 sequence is CASTRTQGDNQPQHF. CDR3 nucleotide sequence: TGTGCCAGCACCCGGACTCAAGGCGACAATCAGCCCCAGCATTTT.

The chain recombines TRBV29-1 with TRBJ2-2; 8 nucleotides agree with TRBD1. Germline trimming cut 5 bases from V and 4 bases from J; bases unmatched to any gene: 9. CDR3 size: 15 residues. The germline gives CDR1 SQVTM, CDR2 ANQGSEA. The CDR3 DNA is TGCAGCGTTTCCCGATGGACAGGGAGCACCGGGGAGCTGTTTTTT. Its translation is CSVSRWTGSTGELFF.

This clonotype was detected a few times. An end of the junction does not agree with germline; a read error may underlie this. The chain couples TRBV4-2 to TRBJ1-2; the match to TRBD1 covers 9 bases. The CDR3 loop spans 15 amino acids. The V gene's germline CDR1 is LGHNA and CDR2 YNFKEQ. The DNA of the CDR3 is TGTGCCAGCAGCCAAGAGAGACAGGGGGTCAATGGCCACACCTTC. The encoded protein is CASSQERQGVNGHTF.

CDR3 sequence reads: CASSSPYMTIDYGYTF. CDR3 DNA sequence: TGTGCCAGCAGCTCCCCCTACATGACTATAGACTATGGCTACACCTTC. The chain links TRBV5-6 to TRBJ1-2; no clear D gene. The germline V gene has CDR1 SGHDT and CDR2 YYEEEE. V was clipped by 3 bases and J by 3 bases, with 18 bases between them. CDR3 size: 16 residues.

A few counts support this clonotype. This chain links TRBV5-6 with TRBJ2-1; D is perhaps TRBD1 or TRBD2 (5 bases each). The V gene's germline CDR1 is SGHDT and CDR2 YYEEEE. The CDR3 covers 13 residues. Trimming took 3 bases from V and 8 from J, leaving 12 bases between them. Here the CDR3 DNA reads TGTGCCAGCAGCTGGGGGATGGACGATGAGCAGTTCTTC. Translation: CASSWGMDDEQFF.

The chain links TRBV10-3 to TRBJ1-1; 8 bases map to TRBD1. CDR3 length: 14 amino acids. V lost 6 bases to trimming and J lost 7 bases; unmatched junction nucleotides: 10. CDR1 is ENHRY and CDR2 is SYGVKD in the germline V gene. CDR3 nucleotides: TGTGCCATCAGGACAGGGGTGGGAATCGGTGAAGCTTTCTTT. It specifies CAIRTGVGIGEAFF.

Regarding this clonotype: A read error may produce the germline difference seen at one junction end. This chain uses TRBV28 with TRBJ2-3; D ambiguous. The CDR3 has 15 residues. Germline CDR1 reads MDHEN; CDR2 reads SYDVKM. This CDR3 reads CAGSLLTGPTDTQYF. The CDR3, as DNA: TGTGCCGGCAGTTTACTGACTGGACCCACAGATACGCAGTATTTT.

CDR3 sequence (DNA): TGCGCCAGGAATACAGGGGAGAACTATGGCTACACCTTC. Amino acid sequence: CARNTGENYGYTF. The genes are TRBV4-1 and TRBJ1-2; the match to TRBD1 covers 7 bases. The CDR3 has 13 amino acids. J was trimmed by 2 bases and V by 9 bases; bases with no gene match: 6. Germline CDR1 reads MGHRA; CDR2 reads YSYEKL.

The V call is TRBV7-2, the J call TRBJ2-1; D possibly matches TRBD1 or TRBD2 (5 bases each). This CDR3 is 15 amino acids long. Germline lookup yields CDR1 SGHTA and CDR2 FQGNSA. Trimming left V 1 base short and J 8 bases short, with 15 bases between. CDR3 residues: CASSLGTSRGDEQFF. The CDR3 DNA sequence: TGTGCCAGCAGCTTAGGGACATCCCGAGGGGATGAGCAGTTCTTC.